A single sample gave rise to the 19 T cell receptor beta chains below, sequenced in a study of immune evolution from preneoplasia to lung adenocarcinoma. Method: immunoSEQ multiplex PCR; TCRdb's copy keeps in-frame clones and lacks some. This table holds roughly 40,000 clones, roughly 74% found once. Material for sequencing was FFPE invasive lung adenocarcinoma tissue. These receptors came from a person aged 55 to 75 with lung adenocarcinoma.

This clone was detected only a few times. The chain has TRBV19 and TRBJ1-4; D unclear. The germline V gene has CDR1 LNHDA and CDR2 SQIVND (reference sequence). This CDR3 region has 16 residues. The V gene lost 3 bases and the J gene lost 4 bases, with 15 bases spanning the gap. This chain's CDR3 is CASSIAAAQDNEKLFF. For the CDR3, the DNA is TGTGCCAGTAGTATCGCCGCGGCGCAAGATAATGAAAAACTGTTTTTT.

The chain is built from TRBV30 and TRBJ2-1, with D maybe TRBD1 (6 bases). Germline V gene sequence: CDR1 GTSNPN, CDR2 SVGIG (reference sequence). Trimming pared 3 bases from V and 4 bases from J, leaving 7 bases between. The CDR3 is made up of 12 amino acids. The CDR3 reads CAWRGQYNEQFF. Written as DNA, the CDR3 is TGTGCCTGGAGAGGACAGTACAATGAGCAGTTCTTC.

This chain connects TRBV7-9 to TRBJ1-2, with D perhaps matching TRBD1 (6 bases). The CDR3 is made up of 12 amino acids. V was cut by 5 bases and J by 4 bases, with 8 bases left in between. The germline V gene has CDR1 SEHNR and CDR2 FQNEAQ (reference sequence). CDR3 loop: CASSEQGYGYTF. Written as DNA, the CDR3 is TGTGCCAGCAGCGAACAGGGCTATGGCTACACCTTC.

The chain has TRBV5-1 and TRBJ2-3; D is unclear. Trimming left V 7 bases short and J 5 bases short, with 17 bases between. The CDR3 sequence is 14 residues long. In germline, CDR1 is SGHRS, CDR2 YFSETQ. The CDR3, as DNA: TGCGCCAGCGGAGTTTCTACGCTGGAAGATACGCAGTATTTT. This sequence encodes CASGVSTLEDTQYF. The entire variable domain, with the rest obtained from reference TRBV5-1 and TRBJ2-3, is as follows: KAGVTQTPRYLIKTRGQQVTLSCSPISGHRSVSWYQQTPGQGLQFLFEYFSETQRNKGNFPGRFSGRQFSNSRSEMNVSTLELGDSALYLCASGVSTLEDTQYFGPGTRLTVL.

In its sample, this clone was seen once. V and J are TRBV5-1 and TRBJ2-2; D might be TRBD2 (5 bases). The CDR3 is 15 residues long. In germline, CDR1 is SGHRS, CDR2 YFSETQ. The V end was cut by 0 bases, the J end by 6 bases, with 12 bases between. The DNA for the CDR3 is TGCGCCAGCAGCTTGGCGGGGATTGGGGCCGGGGAGCTGTTTTTT. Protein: CASSLAGIGAGELFF.

CDR3 protein: CASSLAGRYNQPQHF. The CDR3 DNA reads TGTGCCAGCAGCTTAGCGGGACGGTATAATCAGCCCCAGCATTTT. The gene calls are TRBV11-2 and TRBJ1-5; D possibly corresponds to TRBD1 (5 bases). Germline V gene sequence: CDR1 SGHAT, CDR2 FQNNGV. The V end was cut by 1 base, the J end by 4 bases, with 11 bases between. CDR3 length: 15 amino acids.

In DNA, the CDR3 is TGTGCCAGCAGCGAACAGGGGCCCCCCTACAATGAGCAGTTCTTC. As protein: CASSEQGPPYNEQFF. The V call is TRBV7-9, the J call TRBJ2-1; 7 bases fit TRBD1. The CDR3 totals 15 residues. Germline values: CDR1 SEHNR, CDR2 FQNEAQ (reference sequence). V dropped 5 bases and J dropped 2; count of bases not matched to a gene: 6.

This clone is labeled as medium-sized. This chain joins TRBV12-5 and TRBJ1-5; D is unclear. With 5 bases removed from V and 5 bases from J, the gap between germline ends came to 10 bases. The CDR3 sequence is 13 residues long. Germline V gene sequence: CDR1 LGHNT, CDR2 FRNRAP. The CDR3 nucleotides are TGTGCTAGTGGTCTAGACCGCGATCAGCCCCAGCATTTT. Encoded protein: CASGLDRDQPQHF. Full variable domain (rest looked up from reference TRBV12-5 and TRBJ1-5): DARVTQTPRHKVTEMGQEVTMRCQPILGHNTVFWYRQTMMQGLELLAYFRNRAPLDDSGMPKDRFSAEMPDATLATLKIQPSEPRDSAVYFCASGLDRDQPQHFGDGTRLSIL.

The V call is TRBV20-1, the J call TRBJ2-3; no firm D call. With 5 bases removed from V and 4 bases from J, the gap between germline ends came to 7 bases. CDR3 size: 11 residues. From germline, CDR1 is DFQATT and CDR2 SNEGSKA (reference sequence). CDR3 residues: CSARVADTQYF. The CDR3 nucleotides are TGCAGTGCTCGTGTAGCAGATACGCAGTATTTT.

CDR3 nucleotides: TGTGCCAGCAGCTTAACATCTAACTATGGCTACACCTTC. Its protein product is CASSLTSNYGYTF. This chain links TRBV28 with TRBJ1-2; D remains unclear. Per germline, CDR1 MDHEN and CDR2 SYDVKM. This CDR3 region has 13 residues. V shed 6 bases and J shed 0 bases, with 8 bases lying between them.

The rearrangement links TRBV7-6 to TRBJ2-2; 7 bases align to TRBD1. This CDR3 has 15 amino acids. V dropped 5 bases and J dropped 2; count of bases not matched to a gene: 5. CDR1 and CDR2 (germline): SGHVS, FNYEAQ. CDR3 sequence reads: CASSARGINTGELFF. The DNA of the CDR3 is TGTGCCAGCAGCGCCAGGGGGATTAACACCGGGGAGCTGTTTTTT. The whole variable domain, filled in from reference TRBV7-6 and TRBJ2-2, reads GAGVSQSPRYKVTKRGQDVALRCDPISGHVSLYWYRQALGQGPEFLTYFNYEAQQDKSGLPNDRFSAERPEGSISTLTIQRTEQRDSAMYRCASSARGINTGELFFGEGSRLTVL.

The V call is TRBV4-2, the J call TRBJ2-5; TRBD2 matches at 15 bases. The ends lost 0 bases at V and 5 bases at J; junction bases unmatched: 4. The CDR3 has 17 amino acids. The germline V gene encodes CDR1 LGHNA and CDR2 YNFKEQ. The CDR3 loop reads CASSQEGTSGRKETQYF. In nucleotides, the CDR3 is TGTGCCAGCAGCCAAGAAGGGACTAGCGGGAGGAAGGAGACCCAGTACTTC.

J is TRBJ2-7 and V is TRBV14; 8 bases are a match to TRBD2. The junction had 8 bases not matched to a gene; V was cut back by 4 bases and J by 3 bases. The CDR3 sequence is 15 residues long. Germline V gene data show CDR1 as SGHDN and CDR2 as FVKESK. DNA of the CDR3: TGTGCCAGCAGCCGCCTGGGGAGCGGGAGCTACGAGCAGTACTTC. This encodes CASSRLGSGSYEQYF. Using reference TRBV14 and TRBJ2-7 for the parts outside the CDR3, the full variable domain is EAGVTQFPSHSVIEKGQTVTLRCDPISGHDNLYWYRRVMGKEIKFLLHFVKESKQDESGMPNNRFLAERTGGTYSTLKVQPAELEDSGVYFCASSRLGSGSYEQYFGPGTRLTVT.

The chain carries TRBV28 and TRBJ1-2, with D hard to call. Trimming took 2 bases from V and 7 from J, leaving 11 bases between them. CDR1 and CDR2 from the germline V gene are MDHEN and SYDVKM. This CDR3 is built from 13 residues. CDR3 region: CASSLGTDGGYTF. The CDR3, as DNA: TGTGCCAGCAGTTTAGGTACAGATGGTGGCTACACCTTC.

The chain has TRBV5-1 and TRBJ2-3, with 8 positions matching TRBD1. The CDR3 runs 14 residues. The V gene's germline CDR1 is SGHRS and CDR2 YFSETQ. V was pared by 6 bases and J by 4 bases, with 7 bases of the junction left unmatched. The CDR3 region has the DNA TGCGCCAGCAAACAGGGGGAGGACGCAGATACGCAGTATTTT. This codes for CASKQGEDADTQYF.

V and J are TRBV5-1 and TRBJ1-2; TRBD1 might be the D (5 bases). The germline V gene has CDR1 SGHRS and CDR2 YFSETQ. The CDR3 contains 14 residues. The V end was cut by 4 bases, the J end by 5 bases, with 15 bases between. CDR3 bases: TGCGCCAGCAGCCCGCCCCAGGGCGGGTATGGCTACACCTTC. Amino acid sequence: CASSPPQGGYGYTF.

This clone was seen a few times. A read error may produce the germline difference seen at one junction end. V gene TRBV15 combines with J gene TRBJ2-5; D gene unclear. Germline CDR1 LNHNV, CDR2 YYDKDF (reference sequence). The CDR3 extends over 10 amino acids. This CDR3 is CATSSPAQHF. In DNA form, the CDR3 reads TGTGCCACCAGCAGTCCTGCCCAGCACTTC.

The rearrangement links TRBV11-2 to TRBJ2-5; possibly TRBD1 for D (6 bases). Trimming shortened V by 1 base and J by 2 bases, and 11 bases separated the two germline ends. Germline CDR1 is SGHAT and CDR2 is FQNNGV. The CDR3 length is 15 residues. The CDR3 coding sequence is TGTGCCAGCAGCTTAGTCAGGGGCGTACAAGAGACCCAGTACTTC. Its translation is CASSLVRGVQETQYF.

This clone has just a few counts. The CDR3 loop is CASSSGTSMGSEQFF. The CDR3 coding sequence is TGTGCCAGCAGCTCTGGGACTAGCATGGGCTCTGAGCAGTTCTTC. This chain uses TRBV11-2 with TRBJ2-1, with 9 bases fitting TRBD2. Germline CDR1 reads SGHAT; CDR2 reads FQNNGV. V shed 4 bases, J shed 9 bases, and the junction held 10 bases outside the gene matches. The CDR3 has 15 residues.